This is a list of T cell receptor beta chains from one sample in a study of neurological immune-mediated disorders. Via MiXCR, TCRdb re-called the 5' RACE reads, giving one row per CDR3 protein. The sample comprises about 62,000 distinct CDR3 sequences, around 3.8% of which are singletons, and roughly 2% rests with the top ten. The sequenced sample consisted of PBMCs. Receptors originate from a woman aged 45-60 years with multiple sclerosis. CDR3s include the opening cysteine and the closing phenylalanine or tryptophan. Fields, in order: D gene, V gene, clone size, J gene, CDR3 protein, CDR3 DNA. A D gene is named only where the DNA matches it firmly. Where a row states a size, it is once, few, many or the class of an expanded clone; other rows omit it.

D gene: NA
V gene: TRBV3-1
clone size: many
J gene: TRBJ2-1
CDR3 protein: CASSQDTGASYNEQFF
CDR3 DNA: TGTGCCAGCAGCCAAGATACAGGAGCCTCCTACAATGAGCAGTTCTTC

D gene: NA
V gene: TRBV5-1
clone size: many
J gene: TRBJ2-3
CDR3 protein: CASSSTEGTDTQYF
CDR3 DNA: TGCGCCAGCAGCTCGACTGAGGGTACAGATACGCAGTATTTT

D gene: TRBD1
V gene: TRBV5-1
clone size: many
J gene: TRBJ1-2
CDR3 protein: CASSGRTGFYGYTF
CDR3 DNA: TGCGCCAGCAGCGGACGGACAGGCTTCTATGGCTACACCTTC

D gene: NA
V gene: TRBV7-2
clone size: many
J gene: TRBJ2-6
CDR3 protein: CASSRRDRALGANVLTF
CDR3 DNA: TGTGCCAGCAGTCGTCGGGACCGAGCTCTTGGGGCCAACGTCCTGACTTTC

D gene: NA
V gene: TRBV10-3
clone size: many
J gene: TRBJ1-5
CDR3 protein: CAISDREAQPQHF
CDR3 DNA: TGTGCCATCAGTGACAGGGAGGCTCAGCCCCAGCATTTT

D gene: TRBD2
V gene: TRBV11-1
clone size: many
J gene: TRBJ2-7
CDR3 protein: CASGTSGSGYEQYF
CDR3 DNA: TGTGCCAGCGGGACTAGCGGGAGTGGCTACGAGCAGTACTTC

D gene: NA
V gene: TRBV6-2/TRBV6-3
clone size: few
J gene: TRBJ1-5
CDR3 protein: CASSYRTPTGQPQNF
CDR3 DNA: TGTGCCAGCAGTTACCGGACACCAACCGGGCAGCCCCAGAATTTT

D gene: TRBD2
V gene: TRBV24-1
clone size: many
J gene: TRBJ2-2
CDR3 protein: CATGSLAGAVTGELFF
CDR3 DNA: TGTGCCACCGGTAGCCTAGCGGGAGCCGTTACCGGGGAGCTGTTTTTT

D gene: NA
V gene: TRBV7-9
clone size: few
J gene: TRBJ2-5
CDR3 protein: CASSPGKGRKTQYF
CDR3 DNA: TGTGCCAGCAGCCCGGGAAAGGGGAGAAAGACCCAGTACTTC

D gene: TRBD1
V gene: TRBV12-5
clone size: NA
J gene: TRBJ1-1
CDR3 protein: CASGPRPGQPLANTEAFF
CDR3 DNA: TGTGCTAGTGGTCCCCGTCCGGGACAGCCCCTTGCGAACACTGAAGCTTTCTTT

D gene: NA
V gene: TRBV6-2/TRBV6-3
clone size: many
J gene: TRBJ2-7
CDR3 protein: CASSHTRQDYEQYF
CDR3 DNA: TGTGCCAGCAGTCACACTCGTCAAGACTACGAGCAGTACTTC

D gene: TRBD1
V gene: TRBV20-1
clone size: many
J gene: TRBJ2-1
CDR3 protein: CSAGGTGSNEQFF
CDR3 DNA: TGCAGTGCTGGGGGGACAGGGAGCAATGAGCAGTTCTTC

D gene: TRBD2
V gene: TRBV4-3
clone size: many
J gene: TRBJ2-1
CDR3 protein: CASSQGRLAGGREQFF
CDR3 DNA: TGCGCCAGCAGCCAAGGTCGACTAGCGGGTGGGAGGGAGCAGTTCTTC

D gene: NA
V gene: TRBV5-1
clone size: NA
J gene: TRBJ2-3
CDR3 protein: CASSFMETRGTQYF
CDR3 DNA: TGCGCCAGCAGCTTCATGGAAACCCGAGGTACGCAGTATTTT

D gene: NA
V gene: TRBV5-1
clone size: many
J gene: TRBJ2-1
CDR3 protein: CASSLALAFNNEQFF
CDR3 DNA: TGCGCCAGCAGCTTGGCTCTAGCGTTCAACAATGAGCAGTTCTTC

D gene: NA
V gene: TRBV20-1
clone size: few
J gene: TRBJ1-6
CDR3 protein: CSASYGSVVLDSPLNF
CDR3 DNA: TGCAGTGCTAGTTACGGCAGTGTCGTCCTTGATTCACCCCTCAACTTT

D gene: TRBD1
V gene: TRBV20-1
clone size: few
J gene: TRBJ1-2
CDR3 protein: CSAKPGQGSNYGYTF
CDR3 DNA: TGCAGTGCTAAACCGGGACAGGGAAGTAACTATGGCTACACCTTC

D gene: TRBD1
V gene: TRBV7-2
clone size: many
J gene: TRBJ2-3
CDR3 protein: CASSLWDRGQYF
CDR3 DNA: TGTGCCAGCAGCTTATGGGACAGGGGGCAGTATTTT

D gene: NA
V gene: TRBV6-5
clone size: many
J gene: TRBJ1-3
CDR3 protein: CASSSEGNTIYF
CDR3 DNA: TGTGCCAGCAGTTCGGAGGGAAACACCATATATTTT

D gene: NA
V gene: TRBV7-3
clone size: NA
J gene: TRBJ2-2
CDR3 protein: CASSLATGANTGELFF
CDR3 DNA: TGTGCCAGCAGTCTCGCGACGGGGGCGAACACCGGGGAGCTGTTTTTT

D gene: TRBD1
V gene: TRBV6-2/TRBV6-3
clone size: NA
J gene: TRBJ1-5
CDR3 protein: CASRGTGIIKPQNF
CDR3 DNA: TGTGCCAGCAGGGGGACAGGGATTATTAAGCCCCAGAATTTT

D gene: TRBD1
V gene: TRBV12-3/TRBV12-4
clone size: many
J gene: TRBJ2-2
CDR3 protein: CASSPTGGRTGELFF
CDR3 DNA: TGTGCCAGCAGTCCAACAGGGGGCCGCACCGGGGAGCTGTTTTTT

D gene: TRBD1
V gene: TRBV7-9
clone size: many
J gene: TRBJ1-3
CDR3 protein: CASSYDRGSGNTIYF
CDR3 DNA: TGTGCCAGCAGCTACGACAGGGGTTCTGGAAACACCATATATTTT

D gene: NA
V gene: TRBV5-6
clone size: many
J gene: TRBJ2-1
CDR3 protein: CASSPGLRDEQFF
CDR3 DNA: TGTGCCAGCAGCCCCGGGCTCCGGGATGAGCAGTTCTTC

D gene: NA
V gene: TRBV7-2
clone size: many
J gene: TRBJ1-1
CDR3 protein: CASSSRRGRAEAFF
CDR3 DNA: TGTGCCAGCAGCTCCCGTCGGGGGAGGGCTGAAGCTTTCTTT

D gene: NA
V gene: TRBV5-1
clone size: many
J gene: TRBJ2-1
CDR3 protein: CASSLQGNEQFF
CDR3 DNA: TGCGCCAGCAGCCTTCAGGGGAATGAGCAGTTCTTC

D gene: TRBD2
V gene: TRBV5-1
clone size: few
J gene: TRBJ2-1
CDR3 protein: CASSLAIASGSHNEQFF
CDR3 DNA: TGCGCCAGCAGCTTGGCTATAGCTAGCGGGAGCCACAATGAGCAGTTCTTC

D gene: NA
V gene: TRBV5-1
clone size: many
J gene: TRBJ2-6
CDR3 protein: CASSLSGQTGANVLTF
CDR3 DNA: TGCGCCAGCAGCCTTTCCGGGCAAACTGGGGCCAACGTCCTGACTTTC

D gene: NA
V gene: TRBV3-1
clone size: many
J gene: TRBJ2-3
CDR3 protein: CASSQLGDTQYF
CDR3 DNA: TGTGCCAGCAGCCAACTCGGAGATACGCAGTATTTT

D gene: NA
V gene: TRBV27
clone size: many
J gene: TRBJ1-1
CDR3 protein: CASSLGMNTEAFF
CDR3 DNA: TGTGCCAGCAGTTTGGGGATGAACACTGAAGCTTTCTTT

D gene: NA
V gene: TRBV12-3/TRBV12-4
clone size: many
J gene: TRBJ1-4
CDR3 protein: CASSLRHINEKLFF
CDR3 DNA: TGTGCCAGCAGCCTAAGACACATTAATGAAAAACTGTTTTTT

D gene: TRBD1
V gene: TRBV27
clone size: many
J gene: TRBJ2-1
CDR3 protein: CASSTDRGDEQFF
CDR3 DNA: TGTGCCAGCAGTACGGACAGGGGGGATGAGCAGTTCTTC

D gene: NA
V gene: TRBV20-1
clone size: many
J gene: TRBJ1-5
CDR3 protein: CSARGDRPNQPQHF
CDR3 DNA: TGCAGTGCTAGAGGAGACAGGCCCAATCAGCCCCAGCATTTT